This record covers a single T cell receptor (beta chain). From germline, CDR1 is SGHTA and CDR2 FQGNSA. V gave up 0 bases and J gave up 3 bases; unmatched junction bases: 2. CDR3 size: 15 residues. The method was immunoSEQ multiplex PCR; TCRdb's version includes in-frame clones alone and lacks a portion of them. In the table there are about 250,000 clones, around four fifths of which are singletons. This entry is derived from a study of blood T cell repertoires in COVID-19. The sequence came from a woman aged 40-49 years who had been exposed to COVID-19. The material sequenced was PBMCs or T cells enriched from blood (not recorded which). This chain uses TRBV7-2 with TRBJ2-7, with 10 bases aligning to TRBD2. The CDR3 loop reads CASSLAASGGYEQYF. Here the CDR3 DNA reads TGTGCCAGCAGCTTAGCGGCTAGCGGGGGCTACGAGCAGTACTTC.